This T cell receptor (beta chain) was obtained from a study of cytomegalovirus exposure and HLA in healthy donors. Whole-study results and caveats: High sensitivity and specificity were reportedly achieved when the classifier diagnosed cytomegalovirus status. Several of the most significant clusters appeared, in a later analysis, to be linked to common viral pathogens.

On this clone: Its target is unknown.

The PCR made use of 60 Vbeta and 13 Jbeta primers. Repertoires were generated with immunoSEQ multiplex PCR, while TCRdb's copy carries only in-frame clones and drops some. Among 150,000 to 200,000 clones listed, around 78% were seen once. The source is a man younger than 40 in good health and CMV-seronegative. The material sequenced was PBMCs.

CDR3 sequence: CASSVGERDTDTQYF. In nucleotides, the CDR3 is TGCGCCAGCAGCGTAGGCGAGCGGGACACAGATACGCAGTATTTT. The chain combines TRBV5-1 with TRBJ2-3; 7 positions agree with TRBD2. The CDR3 covers 15 residues. CDR1 is SGHRS, CDR2 YFSETQ, per germline. The V gene end was trimmed by 4 bases and the J gene end by 2 bases; junction bases not matched to a gene: 7.